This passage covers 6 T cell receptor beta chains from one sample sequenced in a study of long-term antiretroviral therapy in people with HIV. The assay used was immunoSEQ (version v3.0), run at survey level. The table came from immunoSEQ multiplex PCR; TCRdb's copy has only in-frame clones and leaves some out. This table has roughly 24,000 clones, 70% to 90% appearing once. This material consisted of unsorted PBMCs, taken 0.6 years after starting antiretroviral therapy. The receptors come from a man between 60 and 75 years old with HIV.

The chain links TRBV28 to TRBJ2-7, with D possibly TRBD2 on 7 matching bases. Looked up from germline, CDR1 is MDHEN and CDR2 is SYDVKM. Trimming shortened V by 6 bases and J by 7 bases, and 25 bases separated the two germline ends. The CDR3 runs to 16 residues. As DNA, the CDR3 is TGTGCCAGCAGATCAGTAGGGGGGGGGAGGGCCACGGAGCAGTACTTC. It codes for CASRSVGGGRATEQYF. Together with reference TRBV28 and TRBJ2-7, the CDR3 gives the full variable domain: DVKVTQSSRYLVKRTGEKVFLECVQDMDHENMFWYRQDPGLGLRLIYFSYDVKMKEKGDIPEGYSVSREKKERFSLILESASTNQTSMYLCASRSVGGGRATEQYFGPGTRLTVT.

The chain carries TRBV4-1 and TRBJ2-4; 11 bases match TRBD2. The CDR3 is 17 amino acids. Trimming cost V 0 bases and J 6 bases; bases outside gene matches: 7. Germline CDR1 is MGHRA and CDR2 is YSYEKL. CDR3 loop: CASSQDPVAGGRNIQYF. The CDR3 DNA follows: TGCGCCAGCAGCCAAGATCCGGTAGCGGGGGGGAGAAACATTCAGTACTTC.

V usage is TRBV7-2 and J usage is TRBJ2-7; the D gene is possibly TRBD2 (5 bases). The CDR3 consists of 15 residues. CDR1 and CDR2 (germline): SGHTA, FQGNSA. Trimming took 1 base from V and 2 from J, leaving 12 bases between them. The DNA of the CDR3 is TGTGCCAGCAGCTTAGTCGGTACGGGGACCTACGAGCAGTACTTC. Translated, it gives CASSLVGTGTYEQYF.

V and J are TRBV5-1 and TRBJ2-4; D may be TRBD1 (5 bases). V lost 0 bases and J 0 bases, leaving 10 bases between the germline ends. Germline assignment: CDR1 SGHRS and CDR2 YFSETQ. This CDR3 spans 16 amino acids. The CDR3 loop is CASSLAAGLAKNIQYF. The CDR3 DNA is TGCGCCAGCAGCTTGGCCGCAGGGTTAGCCAAAAACATTCAGTACTTC.

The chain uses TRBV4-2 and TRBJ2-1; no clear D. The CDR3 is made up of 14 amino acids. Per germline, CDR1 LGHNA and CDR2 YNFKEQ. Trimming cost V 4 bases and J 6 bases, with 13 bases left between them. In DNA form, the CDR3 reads TGTGCCAGCAGCCCCTTTGCGGAAAGCAATGAGCAGTTCTTC. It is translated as CASSPFAESNEQFF.

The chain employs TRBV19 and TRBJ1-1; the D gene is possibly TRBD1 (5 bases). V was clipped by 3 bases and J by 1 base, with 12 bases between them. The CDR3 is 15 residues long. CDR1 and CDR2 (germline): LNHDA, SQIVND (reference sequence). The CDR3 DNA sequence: TGTGCCAGTAGTATTGGCGGGGGAGAGAACACTGAAGCTTTCTTT. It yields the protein CASSIGGGENTEAFF.